This is a list of T cell receptor beta chains from one sample in a study of blood T cell repertoires in COVID-19. The assay was immunoSEQ multiplex PCR, and TCRdb's table has in-frame clones only and misses some. In the table there are some 69,000 clones, around 81% of which are singletons. The sequenced sample was peripheral blood. The receptors here all came from a woman between 65 and 79 years old with acute or convalescent COVID-19. The CDR3 runs from the conserved cysteine through the conserved F or W. A D gene is named only where the DNA matches it firmly. Some rows mark clone size as missing; the rest say once, few, many or name a class of expanded clone.

CDR3 protein: CASRVAGTNKETQYF; CDR3 DNA: TGTGCCAGCAGAGTCGCCGGGACTAACAAAGAGACCCAGTACTTC; D gene: TRBD2; V gene: TRBV7-2; J gene: TRBJ2-5; clone size: NA
CDR3 protein: CSVEFGGTGGFYGYTF; CDR3 DNA: TGCAGCGTTGAATTTGGCGGGACAGGGGGGTTCTATGGCTACACCTTC; D gene: TRBD1; V gene: TRBV29-1; J gene: TRBJ1-2; clone size: NA
CDR3 protein: CASSDPTQRRTDTQYF; CDR3 DNA: TGTGCCAGCAGTGACCCCACCCAGCGGAGAACAGATACGCAGTATTTT; D gene: NA; V gene: TRBV25-1; J gene: TRBJ2-3; clone size: NA
CDR3 protein: CASSGARWGGYTF; CDR3 DNA: TGTGCCAGCAGTGGGGCGAGGTGGGGAGGCTACACCTTC; D gene: NA; V gene: TRBV28; J gene: TRBJ1-2; clone size: once
CDR3 protein: CASSSPGTGSNGYTF; CDR3 DNA: TGTGCCAGCAGTTCACCCGGGACAGGGTCCAATGGCTACACCTTC; D gene: TRBD1; V gene: TRBV28; J gene: TRBJ1-2; clone size: NA
CDR3 protein: CASSQEVTGSGANVLTF; CDR3 DNA: TGCGCCAGCAGCCAAGAAGTTACGGGGTCTGGGGCCAACGTCCTGACTTTC; D gene: NA; V gene: TRBV4-1; J gene: TRBJ2-6; clone size: NA
CDR3 protein: CASSLGRTNTGELFF; CDR3 DNA: TGCGCCAGCAGCTTGGGCAGGACTAACACCGGGGAGCTGTTTTTT; D gene: NA; V gene: TRBV5-1; J gene: TRBJ2-2; clone size: NA
CDR3 protein: CASSPPSGGTYYHEQFF; CDR3 DNA: TGTGCCAGCAGCCCCCCCTCGGGGGGAACCTACTACCATGAGCAGTTCTTC; D gene: TRBD2; V gene: TRBV3-1/TRBV3-2; J gene: TRBJ2-1; clone size: NA
CDR3 protein: CASSLGRLAARTDTQYF; CDR3 DNA: TGTGCCAGCAGCTTAGGGCGACTAGCGGCCCGCACAGATACGCAGTATTTT; D gene: TRBD2; V gene: TRBV11-3; J gene: TRBJ2-3; clone size: NA
CDR3 protein: CASSGQHGQGAFTF; CDR3 DNA: TGTGCCAGCAGCGGCCAACACGGACAGGGGGCATTCACCTTC; D gene: TRBD1; V gene: TRBV9; J gene: TRBJ1-2; clone size: NA
CDR3 protein: CASSHRGPYEQYF; CDR3 DNA: TGTGCCAGCAGCCACCGAGGTCCCTACGAGCAGTACTTC; D gene: NA; V gene: TRBV3-1/TRBV3-2; J gene: TRBJ2-7; clone size: few
CDR3 protein: CASSFRVLSSPLHF; CDR3 DNA: TGTGCCAGCAGTTTTCGGGTGTTAAGTTCACCCCTCCACTTT; D gene: NA; V gene: TRBV27; J gene: TRBJ1-6; clone size: once
CDR3 protein: CASRHRTVEAYEQYF; CDR3 DNA: TGTGCCAGCAGACACAGGACAGTAGAGGCCTACGAGCAGTACTTC; D gene: NA; V gene: TRBV6-5; J gene: TRBJ2-7; clone size: NA
CDR3 protein: CASSPQGGGAEAFF; CDR3 DNA: TGTGCCAGCTCACCGCAGGGAGGGGGGGCTGAAGCTTTCTTT; D gene: NA; V gene: TRBV18; J gene: TRBJ1-1; clone size: NA
CDR3 protein: CARYPRTGLNTEAFF; CDR3 DNA: TGTGCCAGATACCCTAGGACAGGGCTGAACACTGAAGCTTTCTTT; D gene: TRBD1; V gene: TRBV28; J gene: TRBJ1-1; clone size: NA
CDR3 protein: CASSPGGATNEKLFF; CDR3 DNA: TGTGCCAGCAGCCCCGGGGGTGCAACTAATGAAAAACTGTTTTTT; D gene: NA; V gene: TRBV7-6; J gene: TRBJ1-4; clone size: NA